The entry below describes one TCR beta chain. The entry originates in a study of blood T cell repertoires in COVID-19. The CDR3 extends over 17 amino acids. Germline-derived CDR1 and CDR2 are SNHLY and FYNNEI. V lost 4 bases and J lost 0; bases outside the gene matches: 9. TCRdb's table, derived via immunoSEQ multiplex PCR, lists solely in-frame clones and lacks some. The sample holds some 170,000 clones, around 90% seen once. This chain uses TRBV2 with TRBJ1-3; 7 nucleotides line up with TRBD1. The clonotype was recovered from a woman in her forties or fifties with acute or convalescent COVID-19. The sample consisted of peripheral blood. In DNA form, the CDR3 reads TGTGCCAGCAGTGTGCGAAACAGGGGAGTCTCTGGAAACACCATATATTTT. Its protein is CASSVRNRGVSGNTIYF.